The 17 T cell receptor beta chains listed next were all sequenced from one sample in a study of a mutant IDH1 vaccine in newly diagnosed glioma. The assay was immunoSEQ multiplex PCR, and TCRdb's table has in-frame clones only and misses some. This sample has roughly 86,000 clones, with about 80% found just once. The time point: baseline, week 1 (first vaccination visit). Treatment here: pre-vaccination baseline after standard-of-care therapy. The sample in question was PBMCs, obtained from a glioma patient treated with radiotherapy, temozolomide or both. These receptors came from a man aged 35 to 55 with glioma.

V usage is TRBV5-4 and J usage is TRBJ1-4; D remains ambiguous. The germline V gene has CDR1 SGHNT and CDR2 YYREEE (reference sequence). V was cut by 4 bases and J by 1 base, with 11 bases left in between. The CDR3 runs to 15 residues. CDR3 coding DNA: TGTGCCAGCAGCACCCGAAGCCGAACTAATGAAAAACTGTTTTTT. Protein: CASSTRSRTNEKLFF.

This sequence joins TRBV28 and TRBJ1-3, with no clear D. V was cut by 5 bases and J by 0 bases, with 11 bases left in between. CDR3 size: 15 residues. Germline CDR1 and CDR2: MDHEN and SYDVKM. CDR3 region: CASSRPALSGNTIYF. CDR3 sequence (DNA): TGTGCCAGCAGTCGTCCAGCCCTCTCTGGAAACACCATATATTTT.

The genes are TRBV7-3 and TRBJ2-3; D possibly corresponds to TRBD2 (6 bases). This CDR3 contains 14 residues. Trimming pared 4 bases from V and 6 bases from J, leaving 14 bases between. In germline, CDR1 is SGHTA, CDR2 FQGTGA. As DNA, the CDR3 is TGTGCCAGCAGCTGGAGGGGCCCGCCGGATACGCAGTATTTT. It is translated as CASSWRGPPDTQYF.

The chain links TRBV5-4 to TRBJ2-7; weak D call: TRBD1 (8 bases). CDR1 SGHNT and CDR2 YYREEE come from the germline V gene (reference sequence). The CDR3 loop spans 14 amino acids. The V end was cut by 9 bases, the J end by 1 base, with 17 bases between. The CDR3 sequence is CATKGGTGSYEQYF. CDR3 nucleotide sequence: TGTGCCACCAAGGGGGGGACAGGATCCTACGAGCAGTACTTC.

The chain has TRBV5-6 and TRBJ1-2; D is ambiguous. Germline V lookup: CDR1 SGHDT, CDR2 YYEEEE. The CDR3 contains 13 residues. Trimming cost V 2 bases and J 7 bases, with 12 bases left between them. The CDR3, as DNA: TGTGCCAGCAGCTTTTTGGAGGGATCTGGCTACACCTTC. Its translation is CASSFLEGSGYTF.

The rearrangement joins TRBV10-3 to TRBJ1-6; no clear D gene. The CDR3 spans 14 residues. V lost 6 bases and J 7 bases, leaving 13 bases between the germline ends. From germline, CDR1 is ENHRY and CDR2 SYGVKD. CDR3 loop: CAIRVPVPNSPLHF. In DNA, the CDR3 is TGTGCCATCAGGGTCCCCGTTCCCAATTCACCCCTCCACTTT.

In its sample, this clone was seen a few times. This chain links TRBV4-2 with TRBJ1-1, with TRBD1 as a possible D gene (6 bases). Germline V gene sequence: CDR1 LGHNA, CDR2 YNFKEQ. The CDR3 is 15 amino acids. V was pared by 0 bases and J by 5 bases, with 13 bases between. Here the CDR3 DNA reads TGTGCCAGCAGCCAAGATGCGGGGGCAGGGACTGAAGCTTTCTTT. Translating gives CASSQDAGAGTEAFF.

The table lists this clone with a count of one. V is TRBV7-3 and J is TRBJ2-5, with 7 bases aligning to TRBD2. There are 15 residues in the CDR3. Germline V lookup: CDR1 SGHTA, CDR2 FQGTGA. After removal of 5 bases from V and 5 bases from J, the junction contained 11 bases not matched to a gene. In DNA, the CDR3 is TGTGCCAGCAGCCCAACCCCGGGTAGCGGGGAGACCCAGTACTTC. As protein: CASSPTPGSGETQYF.

V and J are TRBV6-1 and TRBJ1-3; TRBD1 aligns across 10 bases. The junction had 5 bases not matched to a gene; V was cut back by 8 bases and J by 1 base. The CDR3 covers 15 residues. The germline V gene has CDR1 MNHNS and CDR2 SASEGT. The CDR3 DNA reads TGTGCCAGCTCCGGGACAGGGGCGTCTGGAAACACCATATATTTT. Its translation: CASSGTGASGNTIYF.

This CDR3 is CASTRTGGVNNEQFF. As DNA, the CDR3 is TGTGCCAGCACCAGGACAGGGGGTGTGAACAATGAGCAGTTCTTC. The chain links TRBV28 to TRBJ2-1; 10 bases match TRBD1. The CDR3 is made up of 15 amino acids. Germline trimming cut 7 bases from V and 5 bases from J; bases unmatched to any gene: 8. CDR1 is MDHEN, CDR2 SYDVKM, per germline.

This chain connects TRBV6-6 to TRBJ2-5, with TRBD1 matching over 7 bases. The CDR3 totals 15 residues. CDR1 is MNHNY and CDR2 is SVGAGI in the germline V gene (reference sequence). Unmatched junction bases numbered 11, after V lost 6 bases and J lost 4 bases. CDR3 sequence: CASSPDRARGETQYF. CDR3 bases: TGTGCCAGCAGCCCCGACAGGGCCCGCGGAGAGACCCAGTACTTC.

This chain joins TRBV27 and TRBJ1-2; D gene ambiguous. Germline CDR1 reads MNHEY; CDR2 reads SMNVEV (reference sequence). This CDR3 region has 15 residues. V was cut by 0 bases and J by 4 bases, with 12 bases left in between. CDR3 sequence (DNA): TGTGCCAGCAGTTTATCGAACAGCCTACTCTATGGCTACACCTTC. Its protein is CASSLSNSLLYGYTF.

V gene TRBV6-6 combines with J gene TRBJ2-1, with 7 positions matching TRBD1. The junction had 8 bases not matched to a gene; V was cut back by 2 bases and J by 4 bases. The CDR3 consists of 16 residues. From germline, CDR1 is MNHNY and CDR2 SVGAGI (reference sequence). The CDR3 here is CASSYALTGAYNEQFF. CDR3 in DNA: TGTGCCAGCAGTTACGCCTTAACAGGGGCGTACAATGAGCAGTTCTTC.

The chain carries TRBV28 and TRBJ2-2; 8 bases map to TRBD2. V was pared by 3 bases and J by 5 bases, with 5 bases of the junction left unmatched. The CDR3 loop spans 15 amino acids. CDR1 MDHEN and CDR2 SYDVKM come from the germline V gene. CDR3 in amino acids: CASSFDSGGTGELFF. Written as DNA, the CDR3 is TGTGCCAGCAGTTTCGACAGCGGGGGAACCGGGGAGCTGTTTTTT.

The chain has TRBV4-3 and TRBJ2-7; 8 positions agree with TRBD1. Trimming took 2 bases from V and 4 from J; bases not matched to a gene: 4. The CDR3 has 14 amino acids. The germline CDR1 and CDR2 sequences are LGHNA and YSLEER. The CDR3 bases are TGCGCCAGCAGCCAAAGTCACAGGGGGTACGAGCAGTACTTC. Encoded protein: CASSQSHRGYEQYF.

The V call is TRBV5-1, the J call TRBJ1-6, with D perhaps matching TRBD1 (5 bases). V shed 4 bases and J shed 6 bases, with 11 bases lying between them. The germline gives CDR1 SGHRS, CDR2 YFSETQ. This CDR3 has 14 amino acids. Here the CDR3 DNA reads TGCGCCAGCAGCCCCTCCGGGGGTAATTCACCCCTCCACTTT. Its translation is CASSPSGGNSPLHF.

The chain uses TRBV6-6 and TRBJ2-7; D is perhaps TRBD1 (7 bases). Germline V gives CDR1 MNHNY, CDR2 SVGAGI (reference sequence). The CDR3 covers 15 residues. With 4 bases removed from V and 0 bases from J, the gap between germline ends came to 13 bases. CDR3 in DNA: TGTGCCAGCAGTTGGGCAGGGGGGAACTCCTACGAGCAGTACTTC. This codes for CASSWAGGNSYEQYF.